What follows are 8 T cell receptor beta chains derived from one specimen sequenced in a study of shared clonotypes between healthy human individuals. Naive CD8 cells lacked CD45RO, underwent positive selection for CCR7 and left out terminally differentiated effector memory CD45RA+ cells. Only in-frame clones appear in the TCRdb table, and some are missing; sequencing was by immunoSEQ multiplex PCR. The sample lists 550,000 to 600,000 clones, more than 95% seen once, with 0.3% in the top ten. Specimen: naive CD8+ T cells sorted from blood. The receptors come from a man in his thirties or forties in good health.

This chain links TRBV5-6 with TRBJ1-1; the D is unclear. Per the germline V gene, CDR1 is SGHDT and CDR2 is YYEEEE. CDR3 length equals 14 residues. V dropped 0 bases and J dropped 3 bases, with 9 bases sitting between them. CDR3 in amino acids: CASSLEGRHTEAFF. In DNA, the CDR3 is TGTGCCAGCAGCTTGGAGGGTAGGCACACTGAAGCTTTCTTT.

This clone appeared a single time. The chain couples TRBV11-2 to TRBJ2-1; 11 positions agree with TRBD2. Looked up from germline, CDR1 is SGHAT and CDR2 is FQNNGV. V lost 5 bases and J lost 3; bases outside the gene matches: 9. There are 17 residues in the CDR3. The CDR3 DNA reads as TGTGCCAGCAGCCCGACCCCCGGGACTAGCGGCTACAATGAGCAGTTCTTC. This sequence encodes CASSPTPGTSGYNEQFF.

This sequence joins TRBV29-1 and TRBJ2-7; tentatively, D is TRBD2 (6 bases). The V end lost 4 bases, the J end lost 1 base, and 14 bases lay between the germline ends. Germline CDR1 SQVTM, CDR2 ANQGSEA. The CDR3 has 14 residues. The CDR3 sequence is CSVGSGSLSYEQYF. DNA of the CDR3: TGCAGCGTTGGAAGCGGGTCCCTATCCTACGAGCAGTACTTC.

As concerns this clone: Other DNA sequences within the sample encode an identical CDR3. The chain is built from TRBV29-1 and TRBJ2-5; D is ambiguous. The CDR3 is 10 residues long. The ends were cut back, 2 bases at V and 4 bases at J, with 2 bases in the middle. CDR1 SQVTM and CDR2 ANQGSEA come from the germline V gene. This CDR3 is CSVERETQYF. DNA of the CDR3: TGCAGCGTTGAACGAGAGACCCAGTACTTC.

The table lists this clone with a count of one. Here the CDR3 DNA reads TGTGCCAGCAGTTACTCGATACTAGCGGGAGTGAATGAGCAGTTCTTC. Its translation is CASSYSILAGVNEQFF. The chain carries TRBV6-5 and TRBJ2-1, with 11 bases identical to TRBD2. V shed 0 bases, J shed 7 bases, and the junction held 5 bases outside the gene matches. CDR3 length: 16 residues. In germline, CDR1 is MNHEY, CDR2 SVGAGI.

The DNA of the CDR3 is TGTGCCAGCAGGACTACTAGCGGGATGTCAGATACGCAGTATTTT. This sequence encodes CASRTTSGMSDTQYF. The chain is built from TRBV2 and TRBJ2-3; TRBD2 matches 10 bases. The germline CDR1 and CDR2 sequences are SNHLY and FYNNEI. The CDR3 totals 15 residues. V lost 6 bases to trimming and J lost 4 bases; unmatched junction nucleotides: 7.

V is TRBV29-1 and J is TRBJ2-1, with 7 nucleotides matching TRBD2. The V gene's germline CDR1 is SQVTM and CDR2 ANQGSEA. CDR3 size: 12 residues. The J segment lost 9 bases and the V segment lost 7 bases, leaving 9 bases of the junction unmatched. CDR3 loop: CSAGSGPGEQFF. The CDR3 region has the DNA TGCAGCGCCGGTAGCGGGCCGGGTGAGCAGTTCTTC.

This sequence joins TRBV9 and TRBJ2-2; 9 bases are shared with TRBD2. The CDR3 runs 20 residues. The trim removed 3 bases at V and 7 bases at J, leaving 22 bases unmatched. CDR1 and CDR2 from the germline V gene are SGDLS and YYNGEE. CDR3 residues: CASSAFSRSRAGGPHGELFF. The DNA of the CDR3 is TGTGCCAGCAGCGCCTTCAGCCGGTCTCGAGCGGGAGGCCCTCACGGGGAGCTGTTTTTT.